The 32 T cell receptor beta chains in this list originate from one sample, sequenced in a study of blood T cells in healthy people across ages. Alongside a J-beta primer mix, a sample-barcoded 5' primer served in a second PCR lasting about 7 to 12 cycles. TCRdb used MiXCR to reprocess the 5' RACE reads, holding one entry per CDR3 protein. This table holds 1,500,000 or so distinct CDR3 sequences, 35% to 45% found once. The sequenced material came from blood. These receptors all stem from a young woman in good health.

This clonotype was counted at least ten times. The chain links TRBV12-3 or TRBV12-4 to TRBJ2-5, with D uncertain. V was clipped by 2 bases and J by 1 base, with 11 bases between them. The CDR3 has 15 residues. CDR3 residues: CASSLFRQAQETQYF. For the CDR3, the DNA is TGTGCCAGCAGTTTATTTCGGCAGGCCCAAGAGACCCAGTACTTC.

This clonotype was found a few times. The chain links TRBV7-3 to TRBJ2-3; D is ambiguous. The CDR3 is 14 residues long. Trimming cost V 4 bases and J 6 bases, with 14 bases left between them. Per germline, CDR1 SGHTA and CDR2 FQGTGA. The CDR3 DNA sequence: TGTGCCAGCAGCTCTTATACATCTGCCGATACGCAGTATTTT. This translates into CASSSYTSADTQYF.

Concerning this clonotype: At one of its ends the junction is not consistent with the germline gene, which may arise from a read error. V gene TRBV7-2 combines with J gene TRBJ2-1; 7 nucleotides align to TRBD2. CDR1 and CDR2 from the germline V gene are SGHTA and FQGNSA. The CDR3 is 14 residues long. CDR3 bases: TGTGTCAGCAGCCCTCAAATGGGGGGGAATGAGCAGTTCTTC. It specifies CVSSPQMGGNEQFF.

The gene calls are TRBV6-1 and TRBJ2-5; 7 bases fit TRBD1. The V and J ends lost 10 bases and 2 bases, in that order; junction bases with no gene match: 7. Germline V lookup: CDR1 MNHNS, CDR2 SASEGT. The CDR3 consists of 13 residues. Written as DNA, the CDR3 is TGTGCCACCACTGGGACAGATCAAGAGACCCAGTACTTC. Amino acid sequence: CATTGTDQETQYF.

About this clonotype: The germline gene is not matched at one end of the junction; a read error may be the cause. The chain combines TRBV10-3 with TRBJ1-5, with D uncertain. Per germline, CDR1 ENHRY and CDR2 SYGVKD. The CDR3 contains 12 residues. Here the CDR3 DNA reads TGTGCCATCAGTGAGATCAATCAGCTCCAGCATTTT. This sequence encodes CAISEINQLQHF.

This clonotype has a handful of counts. The rearrangement joins TRBV4-1 to TRBJ2-1; D remains ambiguous. Trimming left V 0 bases short and J 8 bases short, with 14 bases between. Germline CDR1 reads MGHRA; CDR2 reads YSYEKL. The CDR3 extends over 15 amino acids. The CDR3 nucleotides are TGCGCCAGCAGCCAAGATAATACGGGTTTCCATGAGCAGTTCTTC. The encoded protein is CASSQDNTGFHEQFF.

The chain recombines TRBV10-3 with TRBJ1-2, with 9 bases lining up with TRBD1. The germline gives CDR1 ENHRY, CDR2 SYGVKD. V lost 10 bases to trimming and J lost 7 bases; unmatched junction nucleotides: 7. The CDR3 loop spans 12 amino acids. The CDR3 loop reads CANFDRGSGYTF. The CDR3 nucleotides are TGTGCCAACTTCGACAGGGGGTCTGGCTACACCTTC.

The gene calls are TRBV20-1 and TRBJ2-5; TRBD1 agrees at 7 bases. The J call is in doubt because the DNA end fits TRBJ2-7 better. The CDR3 contains 13 residues. Germline CDR1 reads DFQATT; CDR2 reads SNEGSKA (reference sequence). Here the CDR3 reads CSVRQGPNYEQYF. Written as DNA, the CDR3 is TGCAGTGTCAGACAGGGACCAAACTACGAGCAGTACTTC.

This clonotype was detected only a few times. V usage is TRBV9 and J usage is TRBJ2-7; 9 nucleotides agree with TRBD2. The length of the CDR3 is 14 residues. V lost 0 bases, J lost 5 bases, and 3 bases stayed unmatched. Per the germline V gene, CDR1 is SGDLS and CDR2 is YYNGEE. The CDR3 sequence is CASSVVSGSHEQYF. Written as DNA, the CDR3 is TGTGCCAGCAGCGTAGTTAGCGGGAGTCACGAGCAGTACTTC.

This chain uses TRBV12-3 or TRBV12-4 with TRBJ2-5; 8 bases map to TRBD2. Losses at the gene ends were 5 bases for V and 0 bases for J; bases not matched to a gene: 5. The CDR3 length is 15 residues. The CDR3 nucleotides are TGTGCCAGCAGTGCCGTAGCGGGACACCAAGAGACCCAGTACTTC. Its protein product is CASSAVAGHQETQYF.

Only a few counts were recorded for this clonotype. The rearrangement uses TRBV6-5 and TRBJ1-6, with D perhaps TRBD1 (5 bases). The CDR3 totals 15 residues. Per germline, CDR1 MNHEY and CDR2 SVGAGI. V lost 0 bases and J lost 7, with 10 bases in between. The CDR3 coding sequence is TGTGCCAGCAGTTACTCGGGCAGGGTCAATTCACCCCTCCACTTT. Residues: CASSYSGRVNSPLHF.

The rearrangement uses TRBV18 and TRBJ2-3, with 7 bases that match TRBD2. Germline V gene data show CDR1 as KGHSH and CDR2 as LQKENI. The V gene end was trimmed by 1 base and the J gene end by 2 bases; junction bases not matched to a gene: 3. The CDR3 spans 15 residues. CDR3 loop: CASSPRGRATDTQYF. CDR3 bases: TGTGCCAGCTCACCACGAGGGAGGGCCACAGATACGCAGTATTTT.

In its sample, this clonotype was seen a few times. This rearrangement joins TRBV9 to TRBJ2-7; 10 nucleotides line up with TRBD1. The J segment lost 7 bases and the V segment lost 4 bases, leaving 11 bases of the junction unmatched. CDR1 and CDR2 from the germline V gene are SGDLS and YYNGEE. The CDR3 is made up of 15 amino acids. The CDR3 region has the DNA TGTGCCAGCAGCTGCCAAGACAGGGGGCTTATTGAGCAGTACTTC. This encodes CASSCQDRGLIEQYF.

V is TRBV7-2 and J is TRBJ1-1; no clear D gene. This CDR3 is built from 13 residues. V lost 0 bases, J lost 4 bases, and 6 bases lay in between. Germline values: CDR1 SGHTA, CDR2 FQGNSA. CDR3 nucleotides: TGTGCCAGCAGCTTAGCTCCTATCACTGAAGCTTTCTTT. It is translated as CASSLAPITEAFF. The whole variable domain, remainder taken from reference TRBV7-2 and TRBJ1-1, is GAGVSQSPSNKVTEKGKDVELRCDPISGHTALYWYRQSLGQGLEFLIYFQGNSAPDKSGLPSDRFSAERTGGSVSTLTIQRTQQEDSAVYLCASSLAPITEAFFGQGTRLTVV.

The chain links TRBV20-1 to TRBJ2-7; TRBD1 matches 7 bases. The CDR3 covers 15 residues. Germline values: CDR1 DFQATT, CDR2 SNEGSKA (reference sequence). The CDR3 region is CRATQEQGQTYEQYF. As DNA, the CDR3 is TGCAGGGCAACCCAGGAACAGGGGCAGACCTACGAGCAGTACTTC.

The chain has TRBV6-1 and TRBJ2-2; 11 bases line up with TRBD2. J lost 7 bases, V lost 3 bases, and 4 bases had no gene match. CDR1 is MNHNS and CDR2 is SASEGT in the germline V gene. CDR3 length equals 15 residues. The CDR3 reads CASSDSSGRYGELFF. CDR3 nucleotides: TGTGCCAGCAGTGATTCTAGCGGGAGGTACGGGGAGCTGTTTTTT.

The V and J genes are TRBV6-5 and TRBJ1-6; D is unclear. This CDR3 is 15 amino acids long. The germline V and J ends were trimmed by 2 bases and 7 bases, with 12 bases remaining between them. CDR1 and CDR2 (germline): MNHEY, SVGAGI. CDR3: CASSYGQLFNSPLHF. CDR3 DNA sequence: TGTGCCAGCAGTTACGGTCAGCTTTTCAATTCACCCCTCCACTTT.

This clonotype was found once. This chain joins TRBV18 and TRBJ2-5; 9 nucleotides align to TRBD1. Unmatched junction bases numbered 12, after V lost 5 bases and J lost 11 bases. This CDR3 spans 14 amino acids. From germline, CDR1 is KGHSH and CDR2 LQKENI. This CDR3 is CASSRQGVSWEQYF. As DNA, the CDR3 is TGTGCCAGCTCAAGACAGGGGGTCTCTTGGGAGCAGTACTTC.

The chain joins TRBV20-1 to TRBJ2-7, with 7 nucleotides matching TRBD2. The end of the DNA aligns better with TRBJ2-5, so the J call may be wrong. The CDR3 has 15 amino acids. Germline V gives CDR1 DFQATT, CDR2 SNEGSKA (reference sequence). CDR3 coding DNA: TGCAGTGCTAGAGATACGGGGGGATCAGGAGAGACCCAGTACTTC. Amino acid sequence: CSARDTGGSGETQYF.

Concerning this clonotype: Being one base from a much bigger clone, this may be a read error. The chain links TRBV6-2 or TRBV6-3 to TRBJ2-1; tentative D call: TRBD2 (6 bases). Germline CDR1 and CDR2: MNHEY and SVGEGT. CDR3 length equals 13 residues. V lost 5 bases to trimming and J lost 8 bases, with 13 bases between them. CDR3 sequence: CASSLTSPHEQFF. The DNA for the CDR3 is TGTGCCAGCAGTCTGACTAGTCCCCATGAGCAGTTCTTC.

This clonotype was seen at least ten times. Here the CDR3 reads CASSDTVAGSYNEQFF. The CDR3 region has the DNA TGTGCCAGCAGTGACACGGTGGCAGGCTCCTACAATGAGCAGTTCTTC. The rearrangement links TRBV6-4 to TRBJ2-1; D gene uncertain. Germline CDR1 MRHNA, CDR2 SNTAGT. Trimming took 2 bases from V and 0 from J, leaving 11 bases between them. The CDR3 has 16 residues.

This clonotype came up a few times. The chain has TRBV7-3 and TRBJ2-3; maybe TRBD1 (6 bases). The CDR3 runs 16 residues. Germline-derived CDR1 and CDR2 are SGHTA and FQGTGA. V dropped 3 bases and J dropped 0 bases, with 13 bases sitting between them. The CDR3 sequence: CASSLNRASSTDTQYF. The CDR3 region has the DNA TGTGCCAGCAGCTTGAACAGGGCTTCCAGCACAGATACGCAGTATTTT.

As for this clonotype: A much more abundant neighbour one base away suggests this may be a read error. The CDR3 reads CSARAYNKQFF. The CDR3 DNA sequence: TGCAGTGCTAGAGCCTACAATAAGCAGTTCTTC. The rearrangement uses TRBV20-1 and TRBJ2-1; D is ambiguous. Germline V gene data show CDR1 as DFQATT and CDR2 as SNEGSKA (reference sequence). The CDR3 spans 11 residues.

The rearrangement joins TRBV2 to TRBJ2-5; perhaps TRBD2 as D (7 bases). The CDR3 has 13 amino acids. Germline V gene sequence: CDR1 SNHLY, CDR2 FYNNEI. Trimming took 8 bases from V and 5 from J, leaving 15 bases between them. Here the CDR3 reads CASSMRGRETQYF. The CDR3 bases are TGTGCCAGCTCTATGCGGGGGCGGGAGACCCAGTACTTC.

This clonotype occurred a few times. The V and J genes are TRBV4-1 and TRBJ2-7; D is unclear. The CDR3 has 13 residues. Trimming left V 0 bases short and J 4 bases short, with 7 bases between. Germline values: CDR1 MGHRA, CDR2 YSYEKL. The chain's CDR3 is CASSQDVGYEQYF. For the CDR3, the DNA is TGCGCCAGCAGCCAAGACGTCGGTTACGAGCAGTACTTC.

This clonotype has a count of ten or more. J is TRBJ2-1 and V is TRBV9; no clear D gene. CDR1 and CDR2 from the germline V gene are SGDLS and YYNGEE. The CDR3 has 14 residues. V was pared by 0 bases and J by 4 bases, with 8 bases between. CDR3 DNA: TGTGCCAGCAGCGTAGCTACCCGGTACAATGAGCAGTTCTTC. Its translation is CASSVATRYNEQFF.

This clonotype has only a few counts. The chain links TRBV24-1 to TRBJ2-2; D is ambiguous. In germline, CDR1 is KGHDR, CDR2 SFDVKD. The V end was cut by 10 bases, the J end by 4 bases, with 12 bases between. The CDR3 covers 13 residues. The CDR3, as DNA: TGTGCCACGAAAGGAGCGAGCACCGGGGAGCTGTTTTTT. This sequence encodes CATKGASTGELFF.

The chain is built from TRBV6-2 or TRBV6-3 and TRBJ2-3; 7 nucleotides line up with TRBD2. With V trimmed by 5 bases and J by 9 bases, 11 bases remained unmatched. CDR1 is MNHEY and CDR2 is SVGEGT in the germline V gene. This CDR3 has 14 amino acids. The CDR3 is CASSRTRRITTQYF. Here the CDR3 DNA reads TGTGCCAGCAGTCGGACTAGGCGTATAACGACGCAGTATTTT.

The chain links TRBV25-1 to TRBJ2-5, with D hard to call. The V end lost 2 bases, the J end lost 0 bases, and 7 bases lay between the germline ends. The CDR3 is 14 residues long. CDR1 and CDR2 (germline): MGHDK, SYGVNS. The CDR3 region is CASSEPANQETQYF. The CDR3 DNA reads TGTGCCAGCAGTGAACCGGCTAACCAAGAGACCCAGTACTTC. Using reference TRBV25-1 and TRBJ2-5 for the parts outside the CDR3, the full variable domain is EADIYQTPRYLVIGTGKKITLECSQTMGHDKMYWYQQDPGMELHLIHYSYGVNSTEKGDLSSESTVSRIRTEHFPLTLESARPSHTSQYLCASSEPANQETQYFGPGTRLLVL.

This clonotype was detected ten times or more. The chain uses TRBV7-2 and TRBJ1-2, with D possibly matching TRBD1 (5 bases). CDR1 and CDR2 (germline): SGHTA, FQGNSA. V was trimmed by 0 bases and J by 0 bases, leaving 8 bases between them. The CDR3 is 15 residues long. The CDR3 loop is CASSLASGPNYGYTF. The CDR3 nucleotides are TGTGCCAGCAGCTTAGCTTCGGGACCTAACTATGGCTACACCTTC.

This clonotype has only a few counts. The rearrangement uses TRBV27 and TRBJ2-5; D is unresolved. Germline V gene sequence: CDR1 MNHEY, CDR2 SMNVEV (reference sequence). V lost 3 bases and J 3 bases, leaving 8 bases between the germline ends. This CDR3 has 13 amino acids. CDR3 sequence (DNA): TGTGCCAGCAGTTTCCTCCCCGAAGAGACCCAGTACTTC. It is translated as CASSFLPEETQYF.

The chain couples TRBV12-3 or TRBV12-4 to TRBJ1-2; no reliable D call. Trimming cost V 7 bases and J 4 bases, with 13 bases left between them. CDR3 length equals 13 residues. The CDR3 spells CASTPTVLYGYTF. As DNA, the CDR3 is TGTGCCAGCACCCCGACGGTCCTCTATGGCTACACCTTC.